This T cell receptor beta chain was found in a study of T-cell memory formation after mild COVID-19. There are 13 residues in the CDR3. Germline V lookup: CDR1 DFQATT, CDR2 SNEGSKA (reference sequence). V lost 2 bases, J lost 3 bases, and 10 bases lay in between. As for this clonotype: Its cognate antigen is unknown.

5'RACE primed at constant segments yielded TCR alpha and TCR beta cDNA libraries bearing sample barcodes and UMIs. Via MiXCR, TCRdb re-called the 5' RACE reads, giving one row per CDR3 protein. The sample gives 140,000 to 150,000 distinct CDR3 sequences, approximately 25% of which show up once; around 22% is in the top ten. Study results and caveats: CD4+ contracting clones were mainly CM and EM; CD8+ ones, EMRA. Contracting clones from day 15 to 85 had balanced CD4/CD8; later expanders favoured CD4+.

The source material was PBMCs or a T cell subset sorted from them (not recorded which). V is TRBV20-1 and J is TRBJ1-1; the D gene is possibly TRBD1 (5 bases). This receptor was identified in an adult woman who had mild COVID-19 (a few samples of this study predate the infection). Cell type and time point are not known. The chain's CDR3 is CSARLGAYTEAFF. As DNA, the CDR3 is TGCAGTGCTAGACTTGGGGCATACACTGAAGCTTTCTTT.